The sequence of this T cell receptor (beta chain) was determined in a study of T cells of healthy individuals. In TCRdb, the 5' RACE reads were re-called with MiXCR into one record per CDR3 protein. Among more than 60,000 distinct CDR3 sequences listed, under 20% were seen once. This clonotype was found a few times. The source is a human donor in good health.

The CDR3, as DNA: TGCGCCAGCAGCCAAGATCTCCCGAGCGGGAGGCGATACGAGCAGTACTTC. Translated: CASSQDLPSGRRYEQYF. V and J are TRBV4-3 and TRBJ2-7, with TRBD2 matching 9 bases. The CDR3 consists of 17 residues. Germline CDR1 is LGHNA and CDR2 is YSLEER. After removal of 0 bases from V and 4 bases from J, the junction contained 10 bases not matched to a gene.